One and the same sample provided the 5 T cell receptor beta chains below, sequenced in a study of cytomegalovirus exposure and HLA in healthy donors. PCR used 60 Vbeta primers and 13 Jbeta primers. Produced via immunoSEQ multiplex PCR; TCRdb's table is partial and in-frame only. This table has around 120,000 clones, about 80% appearing once. The material sequenced was PBMCs. The source of these receptors is a man aged 30-40 years in good health and CMV-seronegative.

The chain employs TRBV4-1 and TRBJ2-3; 10 nucleotides match TRBD1. Germline CDR1 MGHRA, CDR2 YSYEKL. V dropped 3 bases and J dropped 5; count of bases not matched to a gene: 17. This CDR3 spans 19 amino acids. CDR3 nucleotide sequence: TGCGCCAGCAGCCAGGGAACCGGGACAGGGGATTTTCTTCTAGATACGCAGTATTTT. It yields the protein CASSQGTGTGDFLLDTQYF.

The chain carries TRBV30 and TRBJ2-3, with 9 nucleotides matching TRBD1. The CDR3 is 17 residues long. Germline V gene sequence: CDR1 GTSNPN, CDR2 SVGIG (reference sequence). Trimming cost V 0 bases and J 0 bases; bases outside gene matches: 7. The CDR3 coding sequence is TGTGCCTGGAGTGTAAGGGACAGGGTAACTAGCACAGATACGCAGTATTTT. Protein sequence: CAWSVRDRVTSTDTQYF.

This rearrangement joins TRBV10-3 to TRBJ1-1; 8 bases match TRBD1. The V segment lost 7 bases and the J segment 5 bases; nucleotides outside the gene matches: 3. Per germline, CDR1 ENHRY and CDR2 SYGVKD. The CDR3 runs to 12 residues. The chain's CDR3 is CAIMDRATEAFF. CDR3 DNA: TGTGCCATCATGGACAGGGCAACTGAAGCTTTCTTT.

The chain links TRBV28 to TRBJ1-5; tentative D call: TRBD1 (6 bases). CDR1 and CDR2 (germline): MDHEN, SYDVKM. The germline V and J ends were trimmed by 7 bases and 7 bases, with 20 bases remaining between them. The CDR3 is 15 residues long. The CDR3 DNA follows: TGTGCCAGCACACTTGTGTTGGGGGCGCGGCAGCCCCAGCATTTT. Translation: CASTLVLGARQPQHF.

This chain uses TRBV28 with TRBJ2-7; D possibly corresponds to TRBD2 (6 bases). This CDR3 comprises 16 residues. Trimming cost V 2 bases and J 1 base, with 15 bases left between them. The germline gives CDR1 MDHEN, CDR2 SYDVKM. CDR3 DNA: TGTGCCAGCAGTTTACCCCACGGGGGACCTTCCTACGAGCAGTACTTC. Its protein is CASSLPHGGPSYEQYF.